This T cell receptor beta chain was found in a study of blood T cell repertoires in COVID-19. Across the study: Sources were T cells, B-cell-depleted T cells, or PBMCs; the material itself was cDNA or gDNA.

In the original processing: By means of reference gene primer amplification, nucleated cell counts were estimated. TCRdb keeps only in-frame clones here, not all; method: immunoSEQ multiplex PCR. V and J calls and clone size are as listed in that table; D and trimming were resolved from the DNA. The table records roughly 330,000 clones, 70% to 90% of them present only once. The study recruited people aged roughly 18 to 100 years across approximately 24 US areas. The study assigned cohorts using participant-reported clinical history. The sample comprised PBMCs or T cells enriched from blood (not recorded which). The clonotype originates from a woman under 40 who had recovered from COVID-19.

CDR3 loop: CATGTASTIYF. DNA of the CDR3: TGTGCCACCGGGACAGCTAGTACCATATATTTT. The chain is built from TRBV19 and TRBJ2-2; 7 nucleotides line up with TRBD1. The last part of the DNA fits TRBJ1-3 better; the J call may be wrong. Germline V lookup: CDR1 LNHDA, CDR2 SQIVND (reference sequence). The length of the CDR3 is 11 residues.